Listed here are 32 T cell receptor beta chains from one sample, sequenced in a study of shared clonotypes between healthy human individuals. Repertoires were generated with immunoSEQ multiplex PCR, while TCRdb's copy carries only in-frame clones and drops some. The repertoire consists of approximately 530,000 clones, with 96% occurring once and the leading ten covering 0.06%. Sequencing was performed on naive CD4+ T cells sorted from blood. Subset reported: CD45RA+ positively selected. Receptors originate from a woman younger than 45 in good health.

This clone has just one count. V and J are TRBV7-9 and TRBJ2-7; D is perhaps TRBD1 (5 bases). Trimming pared 2 bases from V and 2 bases from J, leaving 10 bases between. From germline, CDR1 is SEHNR and CDR2 FQNEAQ (reference sequence). The CDR3 has 14 residues. The CDR3 sequence is CASSLFDSPYEQYF. The CDR3 DNA follows: TGTGCCAGCAGCTTATTTGACAGTCCCTACGAGCAGTACTTC.

The genes are TRBV19 and TRBJ1-3; D ambiguous. The CDR3 extends over 16 amino acids. Trimming left V 5 bases short and J 7 bases short, with 21 bases between. Germline lookup yields CDR1 LNHDA and CDR2 SQIVND (reference sequence). CDR3 in amino acids: CASSPSSDRVLNTIYF. CDR3 coding DNA: TGTGCCAGTAGTCCTTCATCGGACCGCGTACTGAACACCATATATTTT.

The CDR3 nucleotides read TGCGCCAGCAGCCCCATAGCGGGAACCTACGAGCAGTACTTC. Its translation: CASSPIAGTYEQYF. V and J are TRBV5-1 and TRBJ2-7; TRBD2 agrees at 8 bases. The CDR3 extends over 14 amino acids. Trimming took 4 bases from V and 2 from J; bases not matched to a gene: 5. Germline-derived CDR1 and CDR2 are SGHRS and YFSETQ.

J is TRBJ2-2 and V is TRBV7-3; 7 bases agree with TRBD1. Germline assignment: CDR1 SGHTA and CDR2 FQGTGA. J was trimmed by 7 bases and V by 5 bases; bases with no gene match: 1. This CDR3 comprises 12 residues. The chain's CDR3 is CASSDRDGELFF. The CDR3 nucleotides read TGTGCCAGCAGCGACAGGGACGGGGAGCTGTTTTTT.

The chain uses TRBV5-1 and TRBJ1-1; 9 bases align to TRBD1. Germline assignment: CDR1 SGHRS and CDR2 YFSETQ. The CDR3 runs 14 residues. Trimming cost V 3 bases and J 6 bases; bases outside gene matches: 6. CDR3 protein: CASSWTGARSEAFF. CDR3 bases: TGCGCCAGCAGCTGGACAGGGGCGCGATCTGAAGCTTTCTTT.

This chain connects TRBV28 to TRBJ2-5, with 7 positions matching TRBD2. TRBJ2-7 explains the end of the DNA better; the J call may be wrong. Germline CDR1 is MDHEN and CDR2 is SYDVKM. The CDR3 extends over 16 amino acids. The CDR3 sequence: CASSLSGTGGSYEQYF. The DNA for the CDR3 is TGTGCCAGCAGTCTCTCAGGAACGGGAGGATCCTACGAGCAGTACTTC.

The chain has TRBV6-1 and TRBJ1-5, with D maybe TRBD1 (6 bases). This CDR3 has 13 amino acids. Looked up from germline, CDR1 is MNHNS and CDR2 is SASEGT. Trimming left V 7 bases short and J 7 bases short, with 14 bases between. This CDR3 reads CASKGGRRQPQHF. The CDR3 DNA is TGTGCCAGCAAGGGGGGCCGGCGCCAGCCCCAGCATTTT.

The chain is built from TRBV19 and TRBJ1-6, with unresolved D. CDR3 length: 16 residues. V dropped 11 bases and J dropped 0 bases, with 17 bases sitting between them. Per the germline V gene, CDR1 is LNHDA and CDR2 is SQIVND (reference sequence). DNA for the CDR3: TGTGCCTCCAAACGAGGGCCGAGCTCCTATAATTCACCCCTCCACTTT. It specifies CASKRGPSSYNSPLHF.

The V call is TRBV6-6, the J call TRBJ1-1, with D unclear. V shed 7 bases and J shed 0 bases, with 15 bases lying between them. CDR1 and CDR2 from the germline V gene are MNHNY and SVGAGI (reference sequence). The CDR3 length is 15 residues. The CDR3 sequence: CASTHSRDMNTEAFF. CDR3 coding DNA: TGTGCCAGCACTCATAGTAGGGATATGAACACTGAAGCTTTCTTT.

The chain has TRBV9 and TRBJ2-5; the D gene is possibly TRBD1 (7 bases). CDR1 and CDR2 from the germline V gene are SGDLS and YYNGEE. CDR3 size: 16 residues. Trimming pared 2 bases from V and 5 bases from J, leaving 19 bases between. The CDR3 nucleotides read TGTGCCAGCAGCGTGGAGGGGGCGAGTACGTTTGAGACCCAGTACTTC. It is translated as CASSVEGASTFETQYF. The full variable domain, completed using reference TRBV9 and TRBJ2-5, is DSGVTQTPKHLITATGQRVTLRCSPRSGDLSVYWYQQSLDQGLQFLIQYYNGEERAKGNILERFSAQQFPDLHSELNLSSLELGDSALYFCASSVEGASTFETQYFGPGTRLLVL.

CDR3 DNA: TGTGCCAGCATAAGTCGCCGGATGGGGGGCCCTCCGAACACCGGGGAGCTGTTTTTT. Amino acids: CASISRRMGGPPNTGELFF. V usage is TRBV28 and J usage is TRBJ2-2; D may correspond to TRBD1 or TRBD2 (6 bases each). From germline, CDR1 is MDHEN and CDR2 SYDVKM. The germline V and J ends were trimmed by 7 bases and 0 bases, with 24 bases remaining between them. The CDR3 runs 19 residues.

The chain has TRBV19 and TRBJ1-5; TRBD1 is a possible D gene (5 bases). The germline CDR1 and CDR2 sequences are LNHDA and SQIVND (reference sequence). The CDR3 runs 17 residues. The V gene lost 6 bases and the J gene lost 0 bases, with 18 bases spanning the gap. CDR3 bases: TGTGCCAGTAGAGGGGAGCGACAGAGATATAGCAATCAGCCCCAGCATTTT. This gives the protein CASRGERQRYSNQPQHF.

This chain joins TRBV7-8 and TRBJ2-6, with D perhaps TRBD2 (6 bases). CDR3 length: 17 amino acids. Germline V gene lookup returns CDR1 SGHVS and CDR2 FQNEAQ. V was trimmed by 0 bases and J by 0 bases, leaving 9 bases between them. The CDR3 DNA follows: TGTGCCAGCAGCTTAGCCGGGAGCTACTCTGGGGCCAACGTCCTGACTTTC. Protein sequence: CASSLAGSYSGANVLTF.

This clone has just one count. The chain links TRBV27 to TRBJ2-7, with a tentative D call TRBD1 (5 bases). The CDR3 covers 12 residues. CDR1 MNHEY and CDR2 SMNVEV come from the germline V gene (reference sequence). Trimming took off 5 bases at V and 7 bases at J, with 12 bases between the two ends. The CDR3 here is CASSRRVGEQYF. The CDR3 DNA sequence: TGTGCCAGCAGTCGCAGGGTGGGAGAGCAGTACTTC.

The chain recombines TRBV4-1 with TRBJ2-7; D is ambiguous. The germline V gene has CDR1 MGHRA and CDR2 YSYEKL. The ends were cut back, 3 bases at V and 5 bases at J, with 14 bases in the middle. The CDR3 extends over 14 amino acids. The DNA of the CDR3 is TGCGCCAGCAGCCATACACAAACCCCCCACGAGCAGTACTTC. Translating it yields CASSHTQTPHEQYF.

V usage is TRBV7-9 and J usage is TRBJ1-2; 7 bases agree with TRBD1. The V gene's germline CDR1 is SEHNR and CDR2 FQNEAQ (reference sequence). V dropped 2 bases and J dropped 7; count of bases not matched to a gene: 4. The CDR3 spans 13 residues. This chain's CDR3 is CASSLKGAFGYTF. CDR3 bases: TGTGCCAGCAGCTTAAAGGGGGCGTTTGGCTACACCTTC.

V gene TRBV27 combines with J gene TRBJ1-2; 8 bases are shared with TRBD1. The CDR3 totals 15 residues. Germline CDR1 reads MNHEY; CDR2 reads SMNVEV (reference sequence). V lost 5 bases to trimming and J lost 4 bases; unmatched junction nucleotides: 9. CDR3 coding DNA: TGTGCCAGCAGTCCATTCGTCGGGACAGGCTATGGCTACACCTTC. It specifies CASSPFVGTGYGYTF.

This chain connects TRBV4-1 to TRBJ2-7, with 9 nucleotides matching TRBD2. J gave up 6 bases and V 2 bases, and 14 bases lay outside the gene matches. CDR3 length equals 17 residues. The germline gives CDR1 MGHRA, CDR2 YSYEKL. The CDR3 reads CASSQTGLAGVRVEQYF. CDR3 in DNA: TGCGCCAGCAGCCAAACGGGATTAGCGGGAGTGAGGGTCGAGCAGTACTTC.

This chain joins TRBV28 and TRBJ2-1; D remains ambiguous. Deletions cut 5 bases from V and 6 bases from J, with 20 bases between. The CDR3 runs 16 residues. Germline lookup yields CDR1 MDHEN and CDR2 SYDVKM. The CDR3 loop reads CASSTQRPGSLNEQFF. CDR3 nucleotide sequence: TGTGCCAGCAGTACCCAGAGGCCAGGCTCGCTCAATGAGCAGTTCTTC.

The chain recombines TRBV11-3 with TRBJ2-5; TRBD2 matches 7 bases. This CDR3 contains 13 residues. V lost 5 bases and J lost 3; bases outside the gene matches: 3. Germline V gene lookup returns CDR1 SGHNT and CDR2 YENEEA. The CDR3 spells CASSRRGEETQYF. The CDR3 DNA sequence: TGTGCCAGCAGCCGCCGGGGGGAAGAGACCCAGTACTTC. Full variable domain (outside the CDR3, taken from reference TRBV11-3 and TRBJ2-5): EAGVVQSPRYKIIEKKQPVAFWCNPISGHNTLYWYLQNLGQGPELLIRYENEEAVDDSQLPKDRFSAERLKGVDSTLKIQPAELGDSAVYLCASSRRGEETQYFGPGTRLLVL.

The V call is TRBV16, the J call TRBJ2-4, with 10 bases matching TRBD2. The ends lost 6 bases at V and 1 base at J; junction bases unmatched: 15. Per germline, CDR1 KGHSY and CDR2 FQNENV. The CDR3 loop spans 19 amino acids. CDR3 protein: CASSPQWSSGSRAKNIQYF. For the CDR3, the DNA is TGTGCCAGCAGTCCTCAGTGGTCTAGCGGGAGTAGGGCCAAAAACATTCAGTACTTC.

The V and J genes are TRBV7-2 and TRBJ2-3; the match to TRBD2 covers 13 bases. The CDR3 sequence is 16 residues long. V shed 5 bases and J 4 bases; nucleotides not matched to a gene: 6. Germline CDR1 is SGHTA and CDR2 is FQGNSA. The CDR3 DNA is TGTGCCAGCAGCAAAGGACTAGCGGGAGATGCAGATACGCAGTATTTT. The encoded protein is CASSKGLAGDADTQYF.

The J gene is TRBJ2-5, the V gene TRBV9; 15 bases are a match to TRBD2. The J segment lost 5 bases and the V segment lost 4 bases, leaving 3 bases of the junction unmatched. The germline V gene encodes CDR1 SGDLS and CDR2 YYNGEE. This CDR3 has 15 amino acids. The CDR3 coding sequence is TGTGCCAGCAGCTCGGGACTAGCGGGAGGCGAGACCCAGTACTTC. It encodes CASSSGLAGGETQYF.

The CDR3 coding sequence is TGCGCCAGCAGCTGGACTAGCGGAACCTACGAGCAGTACTTC. It is translated as CASSWTSGTYEQYF. V usage is TRBV5-1 and J usage is TRBJ2-7; 10 nucleotides align to TRBD2. Germline V gene sequence: CDR1 SGHRS, CDR2 YFSETQ. With V trimmed by 3 bases and J by 2 bases, 2 bases remained unmatched. The CDR3 is 14 amino acids. The full variable domain, rest sourced from reference TRBV5-1 and TRBJ2-7, is KAGVTQTPRYLIKTRGQQVTLSCSPISGHRSVSWYQQTPGQGLQFLFEYFSETQRNKGNFPGRFSGRQFSNSRSEMNVSTLELGDSALYLCASSWTSGTYEQYFGPGTRLTVT.

The chain couples TRBV27 to TRBJ1-4, with TRBD1 matching 7 bases. Unmatched junction bases numbered 12, after V lost 3 bases and J lost 2 bases. The CDR3 spans 18 residues. CDR1 and CDR2 (germline): MNHEY, SMNVEV (reference sequence). The CDR3 bases are TGTGCCAGCAGTTTTGTCGGGACAGCCATTCCGACTAATGAAAAACTGTTTTTT. Its translation: CASSFVGTAIPTNEKLFF.

The count of this clone is one. The chain carries TRBV5-1 and TRBJ2-1; 9 bases match TRBD2. The CDR3 contains 16 residues. Per germline, CDR1 SGHRS and CDR2 YFSETQ. V shed 2 bases, J shed 5 bases, and the junction held 8 bases outside the gene matches. CDR3 DNA sequence: TGCGCCAGCAGCTTTTTGCGGACTAGCGCGGACAATGAGCAGTTCTTC. Amino acids: CASSFLRTSADNEQFF.

This clone was detected only once. The V gene is TRBV12-5, the J gene TRBJ1-1; D uncertain. V lost 4 bases and J lost 5, with 17 bases in between. The CDR3 length is 15 residues. The V gene's germline CDR1 is LGHNT and CDR2 FRNRAP. CDR3 bases: TGTGCTAGTGGTTCCGAGGGTGGGATCGGTACTGAAGCTTTCTTT. Translating it yields CASGSEGGIGTEAFF.

The chain combines TRBV6-1 with TRBJ1-6, with D unresolved. From germline, CDR1 is MNHNS and CDR2 SASEGT. The V and J ends lost 6 bases and 7 bases respectively, with 13 bases between them. The CDR3 sequence is 14 residues long. CDR3 in DNA: TGTGCCAGCAGCACGGACCCGTCGAATTCACCCCTCCACTTT. Protein sequence: CASSTDPSNSPLHF.

The chain couples TRBV7-9 to TRBJ1-2; no clear D gene. Trimming cost V 3 bases and J 5 bases, with 13 bases left between them. Looked up from germline, CDR1 is SEHNR and CDR2 is FQNEAQ (reference sequence). This CDR3 comprises 14 residues. The chain's CDR3 is CASSFLQIQYGYTF. The CDR3 DNA follows: TGTGCCAGCAGCTTTCTCCAGATTCAGTATGGCTACACCTTC.

The chain recombines TRBV11-2 with TRBJ1-3; D ambiguous. V was pared by 3 bases and J by 2 bases, with 11 bases between. The CDR3 is 15 amino acids. Germline CDR1 and CDR2: SGHAT and FQNNGV. The CDR3 spells CASSFNRITGNTIYF. The CDR3 DNA reads as TGTGCCAGCAGCTTCAATAGGATCACTGGAAACACCATATATTTT.

The chain links TRBV7-9 to TRBJ2-7; TRBD1 matches at 8 bases. Germline V lookup: CDR1 SEHNR, CDR2 FQNEAQ (reference sequence). This CDR3 spans 12 amino acids. The V gene end was trimmed by 3 bases and the J gene end by 10 bases; junction bases not matched to a gene: 5. CDR3 in DNA: TGTGCCAGCAGCTTGACAGGGGCCGGACAGTACTTC. It encodes CASSLTGAGQYF.

The genes are TRBV4-1 and TRBJ2-2, with TRBD1 identical over 9 bases. The CDR3 loop spans 17 amino acids. Looked up from germline, CDR1 is MGHRA and CDR2 is YSYEKL. The trim removed 0 bases at V and 5 bases at J, leaving 7 bases unmatched. CDR3 sequence (DNA): TGCGCCAGCAGCCAAGATCAATCGGGGACAGGGACCGGGGAGCTGTTTTTT. Protein product: CASSQDQSGTGTGELFF.